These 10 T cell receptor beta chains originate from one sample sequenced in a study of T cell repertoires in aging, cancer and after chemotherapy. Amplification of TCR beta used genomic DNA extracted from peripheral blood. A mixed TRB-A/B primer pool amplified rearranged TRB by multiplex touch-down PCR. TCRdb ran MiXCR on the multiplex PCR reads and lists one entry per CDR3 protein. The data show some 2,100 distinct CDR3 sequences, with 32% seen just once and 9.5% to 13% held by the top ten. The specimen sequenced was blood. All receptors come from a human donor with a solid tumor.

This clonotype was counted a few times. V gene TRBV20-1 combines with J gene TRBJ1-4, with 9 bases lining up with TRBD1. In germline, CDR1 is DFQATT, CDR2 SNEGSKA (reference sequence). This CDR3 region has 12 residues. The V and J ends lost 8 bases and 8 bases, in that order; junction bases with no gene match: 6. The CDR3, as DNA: TGCAGTTCCGGGACAGGGTACGAAAAACTGTTTTTT. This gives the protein CSSGTGYEKLFF.

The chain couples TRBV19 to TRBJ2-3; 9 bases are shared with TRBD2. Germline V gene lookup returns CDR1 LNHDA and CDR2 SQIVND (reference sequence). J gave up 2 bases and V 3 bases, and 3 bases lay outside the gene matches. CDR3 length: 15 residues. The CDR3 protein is CASSMTSGFTDTQYF. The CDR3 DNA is TGTGCCAGTAGTATGACTAGCGGCTTCACAGATACGCAGTATTTT. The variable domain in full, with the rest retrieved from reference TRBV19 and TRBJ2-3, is DGGITQSPKYLFRKEGQNVTLSCEQNLNHDAMYWYRQDPGQGLRLIYYSQIVNDFQKGDIAEGYSVSREKKESFPLTVTSAQKNPTAFYLCASSMTSGFTDTQYFGPGTRLTVL.

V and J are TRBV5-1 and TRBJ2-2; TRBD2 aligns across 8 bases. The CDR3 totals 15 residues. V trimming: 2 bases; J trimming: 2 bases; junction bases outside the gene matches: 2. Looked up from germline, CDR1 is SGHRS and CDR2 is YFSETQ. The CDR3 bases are TGCGCCAGCAGCTTAGCGGGAGCTAACACCGGGGAGCTGTTTTTT. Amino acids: CASSLAGANTGELFF.

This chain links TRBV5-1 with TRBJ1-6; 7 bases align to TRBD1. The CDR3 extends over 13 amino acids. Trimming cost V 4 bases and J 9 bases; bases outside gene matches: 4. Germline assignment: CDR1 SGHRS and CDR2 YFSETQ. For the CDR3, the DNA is TGCGCCAGCAGCCTAGGGGGCACTTCACCCCTCCACTTT. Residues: CASSLGGTSPLHF.

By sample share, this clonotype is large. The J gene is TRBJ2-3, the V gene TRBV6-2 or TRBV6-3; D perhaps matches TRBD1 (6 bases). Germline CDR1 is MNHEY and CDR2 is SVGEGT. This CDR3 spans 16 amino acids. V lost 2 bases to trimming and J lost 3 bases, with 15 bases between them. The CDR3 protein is CASSYGGVMGTDTQYF. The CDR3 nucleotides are TGTGCCAGCAGTTACGGGGGCGTGATGGGGACAGATACGCAGTATTTT.

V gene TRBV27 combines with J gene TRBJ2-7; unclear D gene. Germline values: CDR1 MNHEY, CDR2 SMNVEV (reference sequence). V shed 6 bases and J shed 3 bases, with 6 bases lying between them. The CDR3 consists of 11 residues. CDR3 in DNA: TGTGCCAGCAGGTTGGGCTACGAGCAGTACTTC. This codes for CASRLGYEQYF.

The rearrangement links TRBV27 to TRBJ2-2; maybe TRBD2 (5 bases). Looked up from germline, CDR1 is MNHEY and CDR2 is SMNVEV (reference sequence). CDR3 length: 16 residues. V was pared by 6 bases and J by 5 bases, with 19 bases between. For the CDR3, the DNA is TGTGCCAGCAGGCCTCCGGGCCGAGGGAGAACCGGGGAGCTGTTTTTT. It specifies CASRPPGRGRTGELFF.

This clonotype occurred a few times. CDR3 residues: CASSLAQGLFGYTF. The CDR3 DNA reads as TGTGCCAGCAGCTTGGCCCAGGGCCTTTTTGGCTACACCTTC. The chain is built from TRBV5-6 and TRBJ1-2; weak D call: TRBD1 (5 bases). The V and J ends lost 0 bases and 7 bases respectively, with 13 bases between them. This CDR3 is 14 amino acids long. Per germline, CDR1 SGHDT and CDR2 YYEEEE.

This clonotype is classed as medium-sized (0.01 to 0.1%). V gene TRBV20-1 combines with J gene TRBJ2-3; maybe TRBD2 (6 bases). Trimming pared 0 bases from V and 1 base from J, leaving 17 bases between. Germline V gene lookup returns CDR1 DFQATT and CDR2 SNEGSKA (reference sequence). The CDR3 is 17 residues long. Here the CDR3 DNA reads TGCAGTGCTAGAGATCGGACTACTACACGTCGCACAGATACGCAGTATTTT. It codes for CSARDRTTTRRTDTQYF.

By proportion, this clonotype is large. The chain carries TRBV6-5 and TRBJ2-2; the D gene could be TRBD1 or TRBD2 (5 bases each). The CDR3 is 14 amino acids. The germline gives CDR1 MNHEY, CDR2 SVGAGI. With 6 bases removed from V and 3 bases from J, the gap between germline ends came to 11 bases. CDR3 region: CASRGEGDTGELFF. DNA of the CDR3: TGTGCCAGCAGGGGGGAAGGGGACACCGGGGAGCTGTTTTTT.